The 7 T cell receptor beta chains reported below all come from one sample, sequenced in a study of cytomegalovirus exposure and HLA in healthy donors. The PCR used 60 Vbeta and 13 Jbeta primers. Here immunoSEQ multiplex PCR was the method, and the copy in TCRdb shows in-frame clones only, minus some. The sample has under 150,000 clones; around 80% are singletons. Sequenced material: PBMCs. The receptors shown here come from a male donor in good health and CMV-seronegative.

The CDR3 nucleotides are TGTGCCAGCAGTTTCACGAGCCGGGGGGATGGCTACACCTTC. This translates into CASSFTSRGDGYTF. The chain employs TRBV6-5 and TRBJ1-2; D possibly corresponds to TRBD1 (5 bases). Between the trimmed V and J ends, which lost 4 bases and 6 bases, there was a span of 15 bases. CDR3 size: 14 residues. Germline V gives CDR1 MNHEY, CDR2 SVGAGI.

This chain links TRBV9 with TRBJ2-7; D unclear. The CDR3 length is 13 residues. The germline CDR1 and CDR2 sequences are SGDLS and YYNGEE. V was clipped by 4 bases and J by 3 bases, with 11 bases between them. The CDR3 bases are TGTGCCAGCAGCCCCTCGGGTTACTACGAGCAGTACTTC. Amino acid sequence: CASSPSGYYEQYF.

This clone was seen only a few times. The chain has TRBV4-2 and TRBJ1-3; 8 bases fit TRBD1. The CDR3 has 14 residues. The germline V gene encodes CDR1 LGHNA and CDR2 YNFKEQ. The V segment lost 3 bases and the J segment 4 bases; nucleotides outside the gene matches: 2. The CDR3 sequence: CASSQTGAGNTIYF. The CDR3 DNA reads TGTGCCAGCAGCCAGACAGGGGCAGGAAACACCATATATTTT.

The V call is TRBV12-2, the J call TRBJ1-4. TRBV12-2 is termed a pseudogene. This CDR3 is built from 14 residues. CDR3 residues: CASRLSEGFEKLFF. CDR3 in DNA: TGTGCAAGTCGCTTATCGGAGGGTTTCGAAAAACTGTTTTTT.

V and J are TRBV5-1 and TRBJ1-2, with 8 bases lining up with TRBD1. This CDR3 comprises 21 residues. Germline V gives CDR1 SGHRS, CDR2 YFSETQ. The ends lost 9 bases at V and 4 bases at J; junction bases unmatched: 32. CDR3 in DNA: TGCGCCATCAATCCCCTCCCGGCCGGAGGACAGGGTATGAATCCCATCTATGGCTACACCTTC. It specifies CAINPLPAGGQGMNPIYGYTF. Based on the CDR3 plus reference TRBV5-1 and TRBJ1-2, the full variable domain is KAGVTQTPRYLIKTRGQQVTLSCSPISGHRSVSWYQQTPGQGLQFLFEYFSETQRNKGNFPGRFSGRQFSNSRSEMNVSTLELGDSALYLCAINPLPAGGQGMNPIYGYTFGSGTRLTVV.

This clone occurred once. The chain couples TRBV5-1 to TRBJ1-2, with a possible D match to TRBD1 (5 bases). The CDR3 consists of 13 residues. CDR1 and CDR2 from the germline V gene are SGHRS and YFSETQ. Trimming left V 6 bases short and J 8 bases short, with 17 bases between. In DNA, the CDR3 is TGCGCCAGCAACCTCACTATCCAGGGAGGCTACACCTTC. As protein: CASNLTIQGGYTF.

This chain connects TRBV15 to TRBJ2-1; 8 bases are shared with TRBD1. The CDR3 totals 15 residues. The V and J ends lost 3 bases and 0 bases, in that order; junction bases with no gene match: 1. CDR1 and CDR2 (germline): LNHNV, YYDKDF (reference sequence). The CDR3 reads CATSRDRDSYNEQFF. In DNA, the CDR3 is TGTGCCACCAGCAGGGACAGGGACTCCTACAATGAGCAGTTCTTC. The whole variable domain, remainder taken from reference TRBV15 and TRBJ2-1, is DAMVIQNPRYQVTQFGKPVTLSCSQTLNHNVMYWYQQKSSQAPKLLFHYYDKDFNNEADTPDNFQSRRPNTSFCFLDIRSPGLGDTAMYLCATSRDRDSYNEQFFGPGTRLTVL.